Below, 21 T cell receptor beta chains from the same sample are listed, as sequenced in a study of blood T cell repertoires in COVID-19. Using immunoSEQ multiplex PCR, the repertoire was profiled, and TCRdb retains in-frame clones only, with some absent. This sample carries tens of thousands of clones, roughly 81% of them seen once, and the ten largest clones take 15% to 18%. The specimen was peripheral blood. Source of these receptors: a man older than 75 with acute or convalescent COVID-19.

In its sample, this clone was seen a few times. The gene calls are TRBV29-1 and TRBJ1-1; D uncertain. Germline values: CDR1 SQVTM, CDR2 ANQGSEA. With 4 bases removed from V and 4 bases from J, the gap between germline ends came to 19 bases. The CDR3 has 15 residues. As DNA, the CDR3 is TGCAGCGTTGTGGTTGTAGGAGGTAGGATCACTGAAGCTTTCTTT. Encoded protein: CSVVVVGGRITEAFF.

This clone was counted a few times. The rearrangement joins TRBV2 to TRBJ1-2; 8 bases match TRBD1. The CDR3 runs to 15 residues. From germline, CDR1 is SNHLY and CDR2 FYNNEI. J lost 3 bases, V lost 8 bases, and 11 bases had no gene match. The CDR3 sequence: CASDRSSTGDYGYTF. CDR3 nucleotide sequence: TGTGCCAGCGATCGAAGTTCGACAGGGGACTATGGCTACACCTTC.

V and J are TRBV5-1 and TRBJ1-1; a possible D gene is TRBD1 (5 bases). Germline V gene data show CDR1 as SGHRS and CDR2 as YFSETQ. Trimming removed 3 bases from V and 1 base from J, with 13 bases in between. The CDR3 spans 15 residues. The DNA of the CDR3 is TGCGCCAGCAGCTCCTGGGGGGGAAGGAACACTGAAGCTTTCTTT. Its translation is CASSSWGGRNTEAFF.

The chain joins TRBV30 to TRBJ1-6; no clear D. This CDR3 has 13 amino acids. Deletions cut 1 base from V and 6 bases from J, with 7 bases between. The germline V gene has CDR1 GTSNPN and CDR2 SVGIG (reference sequence). CDR3 residues: CAWSEGGNSPLHF. The CDR3 region has the DNA TGTGCCTGGAGTGAAGGCGGTAATTCACCCCTCCACTTT.

The chain employs TRBV2 and TRBJ2-7; tentatively, D is TRBD1 (6 bases). V lost 7 bases, J lost 7 bases, and 20 bases lay in between. The CDR3 covers 14 residues. Germline CDR1 is SNHLY and CDR2 is FYNNEI. The CDR3 DNA reads TGTGCCAGCACCTCGGGGACATCACGTCGGGAGCAGTACTTC. Translated: CASTSGTSRREQYF.

The rearrangement uses TRBV27 and TRBJ2-3; 7 bases align to TRBD1. This CDR3 is 16 amino acids long. Trimming at V came to 4 bases and at J to 1 base, leaving 8 bases not matched to a gene. Germline CDR1 MNHEY, CDR2 SMNVEV (reference sequence). CDR3 coding DNA: TGTGCCAGCAGTTCCCGACAGGGAGAGGGCACAGATACGCAGTATTTT. Translation: CASSSRQGEGTDTQYF.

The chain carries TRBV7-9 and TRBJ2-1; D gene unclear. Trimming stripped 5 bases from V and 4 bases from J, with 15 bases between. This CDR3 has 15 residues. Germline CDR1 reads SEHNR; CDR2 reads FQNEAQ (reference sequence). CDR3 protein: CASSRTTPTYNEQFF. In DNA, the CDR3 is TGTGCCAGCAGCCGAACCACTCCTACTTACAATGAGCAGTTCTTC.

The rearrangement joins TRBV6-1 to TRBJ2-5; 13 bases fit TRBD2. Germline V lookup: CDR1 MNHNS, CDR2 SASEGT. CDR3 length: 17 residues. The junction had 6 bases not matched to a gene; V was cut back by 3 bases and J by 2 bases. The CDR3 nucleotides are TGTGCCAGCAGTGACGGGACTAGCGGGACAATGCAAGAGACCCAGTACTTC. The encoded protein is CASSDGTSGTMQETQYF.

The rearrangement uses TRBV5-4 and TRBJ2-7; D may be TRBD1 (5 bases). The ends were cut back, 5 bases at V and 9 bases at J, with 18 bases in the middle. The CDR3 is 13 amino acids. Germline V gene lookup returns CDR1 SGHNT and CDR2 YYREEE (reference sequence). The DNA for the CDR3 is TGTGCCAGCAGGATGAGCTGGGGCGCGGTGCAGTACTTC. This gives the protein CASRMSWGAVQYF. The full variable domain, rest sourced from reference TRBV5-4 and TRBJ2-7, is ETGVTQSPTHLIKTRGQQVTLRCSSQSGHNTVSWYQQALGQGPQFIFQYYREEENGRGNFPPRFSGLQFPNYSSELNVNALELDDSALYLCASRMSWGAVQYFGPGTRLTVT.

Concerning this clone: Other nucleotide sequences in the sample specify the same CDR3. The chain links TRBV24-1 to TRBJ1-2; D not certain. Per germline, CDR1 KGHDR and CDR2 SFDVKD. Trimming left V 4 bases short and J 4 bases short, with 12 bases between. The CDR3 has 14 amino acids. As DNA, the CDR3 is TGTGCCACCAGTGACTTAGACACGGCCTATGGCTACACCTTC. Translation: CATSDLDTAYGYTF.

This clone showed up just once. At one boundary the junction diverges from the germline segment, which might be a read error. This chain links TRBV7-7 with TRBJ2-1; 15 bases map to TRBD2. This CDR3 contains 17 residues. Germline CDR1 reads SSHAT; CDR2 reads FNYEAQ (reference sequence). CDR3 sequence: CASSRTSGRADYNEQFF. DNA of the CDR3: TGTGCTAGCAGCCGGACTAGCGGGAGGGCCGACTACAATGAGCAGTTCTTC.

The rearrangement links TRBV18 to TRBJ2-4, with TRBD2 matching over 10 bases. The trim removed 2 bases at V and 0 bases at J, leaving 13 bases unmatched. The CDR3 has 20 amino acids. CDR1 and CDR2 (germline): KGHSH, LQKENI. The CDR3 coding sequence is TGTGCCAGCTCACCAAGGCTAGCGGGAGTGCGGGGTGTAGCCAAAAACATTCAGTACTTC. Translation: CASSPRLAGVRGVAKNIQYF.

V gene TRBV6-2 or TRBV6-3 combines with J gene TRBJ2-7, with 8 bases that match TRBD1. The ends lost 2 bases at V and 1 base at J; junction bases unmatched: 4. The germline V gene encodes CDR1 MNHEY and CDR2 SVGEGT. The CDR3 length is 15 residues. The CDR3 bases are TGTGCCAGCAGTTACGGGACAGGACGATCCTACGAGCAGTACTTC. Translating gives CASSYGTGRSYEQYF.

CDR3 DNA sequence: TGTGCCAGCAGCCCGACAGGGAACAAACAAGCAGATACGCAGTATTTT. Translated, it gives CASSPTGNKQADTQYF. The chain joins TRBV11-3 to TRBJ2-3, with 7 bases fitting TRBD1. V dropped 5 bases and J dropped 4; count of bases not matched to a gene: 12. The V gene's germline CDR1 is SGHNT and CDR2 YENEEA. The CDR3 totals 16 residues.

J is TRBJ2-1 and V is TRBV6-2 or TRBV6-3; the match to TRBD1 covers 8 bases. V lost 0 bases, J lost 7 bases, and 5 bases stayed unmatched. The CDR3 has 15 amino acids. Germline V gene data show CDR1 as MNHEY and CDR2 as SVGEGT. The CDR3 protein is CASSYSSGGGNEQFF. The CDR3 DNA sequence: TGTGCCAGCAGTTACTCCTCAGGGGGCGGGAATGAGCAGTTCTTC.

V gene TRBV5-5 combines with J gene TRBJ2-3, with a weak D call TRBD2 (5 bases). Deletions cut 1 base from V and 0 bases from J, with 9 bases between. The CDR3 contains 15 residues. Germline values: CDR1 SGHKS, CDR2 YYEKEE (reference sequence). The CDR3 region is CASSLRRGSTDTQYF. The CDR3 DNA follows: TGTGCCAGCAGCTTGAGGCGCGGGAGCACAGATACGCAGTATTTT. The full variable domain, rest sourced from reference TRBV5-5 and TRBJ2-3, is DAGVTQSPTHLIKTRGQQVTLRCSPISGHKSVSWYQQVLGQGPQFIFQYYEKEERGRGNFPDRFSARQFPNYSSELNVNALLLGDSALYLCASSLRRGSTDTQYFGPGTRLTVL.

The CDR3 DNA is TGTGCCAGCAGCTTAGAGCAGGGGGGCCGGCCTTTCTTT. Its translation is CASSLEQGGRPFF. The rearrangement uses TRBV7-2 and TRBJ1-1; 7 bases map to TRBD1. The junction had 8 bases not matched to a gene; V was cut back by 1 base and J by 12 bases. Per the germline V gene, CDR1 is SGHTA and CDR2 is FQGNSA. The CDR3 is 13 residues long. The full variable domain, rest sourced from reference TRBV7-2 and TRBJ1-1, is GAGVSQSPSNKVTEKGKDVELRCDPISGHTALYWYRQSLGQGLEFLIYFQGNSAPDKSGLPSDRFSAERTGGSVSTLTIQRTQQEDSAVYLCASSLEQGGRPFFGQGTRLTVV.

This rearrangement joins TRBV19 to TRBJ2-3; TRBD2 matches at 8 bases. Germline V gene lookup returns CDR1 LNHDA and CDR2 SQIVND (reference sequence). Trimming cost V 11 bases and J 1 base; bases outside gene matches: 5. This CDR3 has 13 amino acids. The CDR3 nucleotides read TGTGCCGTAAGAGCGGGAGGCACAGATACGCAGTATTTT. Protein: CAVRAGGTDTQYF.

DNA of the CDR3: TGTGCCAGCAGTACAGAGTTAGCGGGATTTACCTACGAGCAGTACTTC. Translation: CASSTELAGFTYEQYF. The chain uses TRBV6-6 and TRBJ2-7; 8 bases align to TRBD2. Per germline, CDR1 MNHNY and CDR2 SVGAGI (reference sequence). The V gene end was trimmed by 5 bases and the J gene end by 2 bases; junction bases not matched to a gene: 11. The CDR3 spans 16 residues.

V gene TRBV25-1 combines with J gene TRBJ1-1; TRBD1 is a possible D gene (6 bases). Trimming shortened V by 6 bases and J by 6 bases, and 17 bases separated the two germline ends. This CDR3 comprises 14 residues. The germline V gene encodes CDR1 MGHDK and CDR2 SYGVNS. CDR3 sequence (DNA): TGTGCCAGCAGAAGGGCAGGGGAGAGCCCTGAAGCTTTCTTT. Encoded protein: CASRRAGESPEAFF.

The chain is built from TRBV5-6 and TRBJ1-2; 8 bases map to TRBD1. Germline trimming cut 4 bases from V and 8 bases from J; bases unmatched to any gene: 7. The CDR3 has 13 amino acids. The germline CDR1 and CDR2 sequences are SGHDT and YYEEEE. The CDR3 nucleotides are TGTGCCAGCAGCGTGGACAGGGCCCGGGGCTACACCTTC. It encodes CASSVDRARGYTF.